This TCR beta chain came from a study of OX40 agonist ivuxolimab in advanced cancers. Study in general: Dosing consisted of intravenous ivuxolimab at 0.01 to 10 mg/kg every 2 weeks. Patients with hepatocellular carcinoma, melanoma, renal cell or head and neck cancer made up the dose-escalation patients. Study-wide results and limits: There was clonal expansion of CD4+ and CD8+ blood T cells by week 6 at 0.1 to 3.0 mg/kg. Certain nonresponding patients likewise had low normalized T-cell clonal expansion.

V lost 3 bases to trimming and J lost 6 bases; unmatched junction nucleotides: 5. Looked up from germline, CDR1 is SGHKS and CDR2 is YYEKEE (reference sequence). The CDR3 contains 14 residues. As regards this clone: Its antigen remains unknown.

The table came from immunoSEQ multiplex PCR; TCRdb's copy has only in-frame clones and leaves some out. Of about 15,000 clones in the sample, over 55% were seen once. The rearrangement joins TRBV5-5 to TRBJ1-5, with 8 bases matching TRBD1. This TCR was recovered from an adult with an advanced solid tumor such as melanoma, head and neck, liver or kidney cancer. This material consisted of CD4+ or CD8+ T cells sorted from blood, taken in a trial of the OX40 agonist ivuxolimab. The CDR3 DNA sequence: TGTGCCAGCAGCTCCGGACAGGGAGTTCAGCCCCAGCATTTT. Its protein product is CASSSGQGVQPQHF.